This TCR beta chain appears in the sequencing data of a study of shared clonotypes between healthy human individuals. Study-level points and caveats: Sampling was confined to blood; repertoires within tissues likely differ. Inspection by rarefaction showed sorted-subset sequencing to be incomplete despite large depth. Naive subsets usually exceeded memory subsets in estimated richness.

On this clone: The antigen is undetermined.

Some 32,000 T cell genomes, or approximately 190 ng DNA, went into the sorted-subset replicate PCRs. Using immunoSEQ multiplex PCR, the repertoire was profiled, and TCRdb retains in-frame clones only, with some absent. The data show more than 2 million clones, over 85% seen once. Germline CDR1 and CDR2: SEHNR and FQNEAQ (reference sequence). Trimming cost V 2 bases and J 5 bases, with 7 bases left between them. This CDR3 is 13 amino acids long. The clonotype originates from a man aged 18 to 30 in good health. The gene calls are TRBV7-9 and TRBJ1-5; D unclear. The sample consisted of naive CD4+ T cells sorted from blood. The subset was: CD45RA+ positively selected. The CDR3: CASSLYVDQPQHF. The CDR3 nucleotides are TGTGCCAGCAGCTTATACGTAGATCAGCCCCAGCATTTT. The variable domain in full, with the rest retrieved from reference TRBV7-9 and TRBJ1-5, is DTGVSQNPRHKITKRGQNVTFRCDPISEHNRLYWYRQTLGQGPEFLTYFQNEAQLEKSRLLSDRFSAERPKGSFSTLEIQRTEQGDSAMYLCASSLYVDQPQHFGDGTRLSIL.